The entry below describes one T cell receptor (beta chain). Within its sample, this clonotype is large (0.1 to 1%). Its antigen is still unknown. No per-base quality is available; no much larger clone lies one base away. The data belong to a study (dated by TCRdb to 2017 to 2019). Context from the whole study: Sequence and structural analyses were applied in the study to characterize human CD8+ TCR repertoires that recognize immunodominant viral antigens. Overall results and qualifications from the work: Reports indicated that CD8+ TCR repertoires specific to different immunodominant viral antigens were highly diverse and distinct from one another.

Germline trimming amounts to 6 bases on V and 5 bases on J, with 4 as the count of junction bases outside the gene matches. The CDR3 measures 15 amino acids from cysteine to phenylalanine. Just CDR3 DNA is preserved here, 45 bases in frame from base 1. In the germline V gene, CDR1 corresponds to MNHEY and CDR2 to SVGEGT. The sample was run on an Illumina HiSeq 2500. TCRdb ran its own pipeline on the public reads, namely fastp trimming at Q25 and MiXCR clone calling, and kept in-frame beta chains. Entries that share a CDR3 protein sequence are merged under the most common genes and DNA. The sample table shows roughly 1,800 distinct CDR3 sequences, and 25% to 35% are seen once. About 5.6% of the sample belongs to the ten largest clones.

The sample was CD8+ T cells (not recorded whether cultured). The sequence was collected from a female donor. The chain is encoded by TRBV6-2 or TRBV6-3 joined to TRBJ2-1; TRBD2 lines up with 13 middle nucleotides. The sequenced DNA is TGTGCCAGCAGCCGACTAGCGGGAGGAAACAATGAGCAGTTCTTC. Translated, it reads CASSRLAGGNNEQFF.